This is a list of T cell receptor beta chains from one sample in a study of cytomegalovirus exposure and HLA in healthy donors. Generated by immunoSEQ multiplex PCR, the TCRdb table keeps only in-frame clones and is missing some. Seen here are about 210,000 clones, around 82% observed once, and the top ten hold 1.5% to 2%. Sequenced sample: PBMCs. The receptors derive from a man aged 35 to 55 in good health and CMV-seropositive. Both conserved end residues are trimmed from each CDR3.

CDR3 protein: ASNDRNYGYT
V gene: TRBV5-1

CDR3 protein: ASSPDRGSYEQY
V gene: TRBV6-5

CDR3 protein: ASSFRPGQQGSPLH
V gene: TRBV7-2

CDR3 protein: ASSLSWTGGYEQY
V gene: TRBV4-3

CDR3 protein: ASSYSTSGTWNEQF
V gene: TRBV6-5

CDR3 protein: ASSFLVSDTQY
V gene: TRBV19

CDR3 protein: ASSLDRGNTEAF
V gene: TRBV5-1

CDR3 protein: ASSFSGEQY
V gene: TRBV7-9

CDR3 protein: ASSEGGSGSSYEQY
V gene: TRBV6-1

CDR3 protein: ASNVQGATNYGYT
V gene: TRBV6-1

CDR3 protein: ASSLRDRGLDTQY
V gene: TRBV2

CDR3 protein: ASSSQVVTEAF
V gene: TRBV5-1

CDR3 protein: ASSRTGGETQY
V gene: TRBV18

CDR3 protein: AGGQVPQETQY
V gene: TRBV2

CDR3 protein: ASSLSGGAEAF
V gene: TRBV27

CDR3 protein: ASSTRTLPLTGDTQY
V gene: TRBV28

CDR3 protein: ATRDSEWNQH
V gene: TRBV6-1

CDR3 protein: ASSRDAGDTIY
V gene: TRBV5-4

CDR3 protein: ASSLVGDSSYEQY
V gene: TRBV7-3

CDR3 protein: ASNRQGRGDEQF
V gene: TRBV19

CDR3 protein: ASSQDRKGAWTGNTIY
V gene: TRBV4-3

CDR3 protein: AGASGTYNEQF
V gene: TRBV30

CDR3 protein: ASGFLGAYGYT
V gene: TRBV7-2

CDR3 protein: ASSLDPERRDSPLH
V gene: TRBV5-6

CDR3 protein: SGFTGFNEQF
V gene: TRBV29-1

CDR3 protein: ASSISEGLHEKLF
V gene: TRBV18

CDR3 protein: ASSVWTASYEQY
V gene: TRBV7-2

CDR3 protein: ASSVTGYTEAF
V gene: TRBV27

CDR3 protein: ASSGGQATEAF
V gene: TRBV6-4

CDR3 protein: ASSPRTGQSNQPQH
V gene: TRBV27

CDR3 protein: ASSPGAEGEQF
V gene: TRBV18

CDR3 protein: ASSLTGGGPVNEQF
V gene: TRBV7-3

CDR3 protein: ASKAGLDESYEQY
V gene: TRBV10-1

CDR3 protein: ASSNHHTPGTGEYQPQH
V gene: TRBV19

CDR3 protein: ASSSGQGDAQPQH
V gene: TRBV28

CDR3 protein: ASSPRGGTQY
V gene: TRBV27

CDR3 protein: ASSLARDSHTDTQY
V gene: TRBV13

CDR3 protein: ASSIAGGPGY
V gene: TRBV19

CDR3 protein: ASSFPRGEQY
V gene: TRBV28

CDR3 protein: ASSTRQGAKNIQY
V gene: TRBV6-5

CDR3 protein: ASTSVHYRGFSNQPQH
V gene: TRBV27

CDR3 protein: ASSQEGGLAGGRRNEQF
V gene: TRBV4-2

CDR3 protein: ASSLGDSRMNTEAF
V gene: TRBV5-4

CDR3 protein: ASSLQDNTGELF
V gene: TRBV5-5

CDR3 protein: ASSAQGVGAGELF
V gene: TRBV9

CDR3 protein: ASSPFGRSSYNEQF
V gene: TRBV27

CDR3 protein: ASSGQGTGELF
V gene: TRBV19

CDR3 protein: ASSSQFGEKLF
V gene: TRBV11-1

CDR3 protein: ASRPSSDRVNTEAF
V gene: TRBV5-1

CDR3 protein: ASSFTQPTGANTIY
V gene: TRBV11-2

CDR3 protein: ASSPGGYEKLF
V gene: TRBV4-3

CDR3 protein: ASPRPSSTDTQY
V gene: TRBV4-3

CDR3 protein: AWNTGPYGYT
V gene: TRBV30

CDR3 protein: ASSTAEQGANYGYT
V gene: TRBV5-1

CDR3 protein: ASSRGGLAGIDTQY
V gene: TRBV7-9

CDR3 protein: ASSWAGGYEQY
V gene: TRBV7-2

CDR3 protein: ASSPKSRQGPRYT
V gene: TRBV18

CDR3 protein: ASSYAREGPRDEQY
V gene: TRBV5-6

CDR3 protein: ASSESGPSYNEQF
V gene: TRBV19